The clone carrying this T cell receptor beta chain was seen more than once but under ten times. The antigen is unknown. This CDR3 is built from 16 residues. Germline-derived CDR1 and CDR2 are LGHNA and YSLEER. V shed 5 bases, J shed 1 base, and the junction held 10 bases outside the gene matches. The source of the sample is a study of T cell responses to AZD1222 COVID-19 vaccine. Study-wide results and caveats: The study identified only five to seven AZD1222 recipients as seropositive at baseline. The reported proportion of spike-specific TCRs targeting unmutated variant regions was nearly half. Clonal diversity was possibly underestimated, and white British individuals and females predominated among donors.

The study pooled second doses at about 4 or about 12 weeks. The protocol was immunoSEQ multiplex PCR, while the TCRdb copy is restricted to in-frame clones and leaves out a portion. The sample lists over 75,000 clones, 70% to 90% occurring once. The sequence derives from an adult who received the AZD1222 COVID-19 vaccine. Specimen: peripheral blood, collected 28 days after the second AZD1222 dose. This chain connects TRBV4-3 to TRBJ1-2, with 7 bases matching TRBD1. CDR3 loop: CASSFGGQRFNYGYTF. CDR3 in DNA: TGCGCCAGCAGCTTCGGGGGACAGCGATTTAACTATGGCTACACCTTC.